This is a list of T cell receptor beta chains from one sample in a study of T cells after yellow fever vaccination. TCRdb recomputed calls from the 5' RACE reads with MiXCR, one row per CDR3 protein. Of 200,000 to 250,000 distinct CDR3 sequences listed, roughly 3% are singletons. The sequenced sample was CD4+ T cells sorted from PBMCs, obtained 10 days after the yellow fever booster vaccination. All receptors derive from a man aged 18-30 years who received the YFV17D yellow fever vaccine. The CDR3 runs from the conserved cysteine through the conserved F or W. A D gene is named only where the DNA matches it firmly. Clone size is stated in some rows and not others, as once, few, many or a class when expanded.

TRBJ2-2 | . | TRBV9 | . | CASSQGRQANTGELFF | TGTGCCAGCTCCCAGGGCCGGCAGGCGAACACCGGGGAGCTGTTTTTT
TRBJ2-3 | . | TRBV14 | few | CASSQEIRDTQYF | TGTGCCAGCAGCCAAGAAATCCGAGATACGCAGTATTTT
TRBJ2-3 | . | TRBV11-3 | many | CASSLGGRTDTQYF | TGTGCCAGCAGCTTAGGAGGACGCACAGATACGCAGTATTTT
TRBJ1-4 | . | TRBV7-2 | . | CASSFGARKNEKLFF | TGTGCCAGCAGCTTTGGGGCAAGGAAAAATGAAAAACTGTTTTTT
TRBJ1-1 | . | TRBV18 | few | CASSPPAALTKEGRDTEAFF | TGTGCCAGCTCACCACCCGCGGCCCTAACAAAGGAGGGACGGGACACTGAAGCTTTCTTT
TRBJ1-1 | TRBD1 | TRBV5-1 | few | CASSSRGQGQNTEAFF | TGCGCCAGCAGCTCGAGGGGACAGGGGCAGAACACTGAAGCTTTCTTT
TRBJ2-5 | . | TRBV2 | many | CASRKYQETQYF | TGTGCCAGCAGAAAATACCAAGAGACCCAGTACTTC
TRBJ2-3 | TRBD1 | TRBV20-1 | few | CSAGGQGTDTQYF | TGCAGTGCTGGGGGACAGGGCACAGATACGCAGTATTTT
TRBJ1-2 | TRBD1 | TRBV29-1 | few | CSAPDRGKLYGYTF | TGCAGCGCCCCGGACAGGGGCAAATTATATGGCTACACCTTC
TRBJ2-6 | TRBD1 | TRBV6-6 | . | CASRDRGSGANVLTF | TGTGCCAGCAGGGACAGGGGGTCTGGGGCCAACGTCCTGACTTTC
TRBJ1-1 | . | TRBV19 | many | CASRPWEGSQRIEAFF | TGTGCCAGTAGGCCATGGGAGGGGTCCCAACGGATTGAAGCTTTCTTT
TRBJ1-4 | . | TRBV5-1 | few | CASSFRADNEKLFF | TGCGCCAGCAGCTTTAGGGCGGATAATGAAAAACTGTTTTTT
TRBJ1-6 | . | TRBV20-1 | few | CSARVGGGNSPLHF | TGCAGTGCTAGAGTGGGGGGAGGTAATTCACCCCTCCACTTT
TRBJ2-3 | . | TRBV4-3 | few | CASSQGSRTNTDTQYF | TGCGCCAGCAGCCAAGGGTCTAGAACAAACACAGATACGCAGTATTTT
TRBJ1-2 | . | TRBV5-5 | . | CASSLEGAGAFYGYTF | TGTGCCAGCAGCTTGGAAGGGGCAGGGGCCTTCTATGGCTACACCTTC
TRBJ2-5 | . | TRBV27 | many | CASRQPETQYF | TGTGCCAGCAGGCAACCGGAGACCCAGTACTTC
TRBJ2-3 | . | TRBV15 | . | CATSRVPRRGVTDTQYF | TGTGCCACCAGCAGAGTCCCGAGGCGGGGAGTCACAGATACGCAGTATTTT
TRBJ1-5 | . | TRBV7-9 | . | CASSPGGFVNQPQHF | TGTGCCAGCAGCCCGGGGGGCTTTGTGAATCAGCCCCAGCATTTT
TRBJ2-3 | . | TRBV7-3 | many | CASSLNTSPDTQYF | TGTGCCAGCAGCTTAAATACCAGCCCAGATACGCAGTATTTT
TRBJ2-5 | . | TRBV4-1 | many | CASSQGRLRETQYF | TGCGCCAGCAGCCAGGGGCGGCTGAGGGAGACCCAGTACTTC
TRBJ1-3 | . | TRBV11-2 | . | CASSSPRQGNTIYF | TGTGCCAGCTCATCCCCGAGACAAGGAAACACCATATATTTT
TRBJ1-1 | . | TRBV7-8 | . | CASKATMSLTEAFF | TGTGCCAGCAAGGCCACTATGTCCCTTACTGAAGCTTTCTTT
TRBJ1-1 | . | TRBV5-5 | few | CASTPWGDTEAFF | TGTGCCAGCACTCCGTGGGGGGACACTGAAGCTTTCTTT
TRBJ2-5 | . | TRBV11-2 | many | CASSRGTDQETQYF | TGTGCCAGCAGCCGCGGGACAGACCAAGAGACCCAGTACTTC
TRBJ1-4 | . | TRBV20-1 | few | CSARRQAPTNEKLFF | TGCAGTGCTAGAAGACAGGCTCCAACTAATGAAAAACTGTTTTTT
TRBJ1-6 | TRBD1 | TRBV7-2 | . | CASSLTGVMGSPLHF | TGTGCCAGCAGCCTGACAGGGGTTATGGGTTCACCCCTCCACTTT
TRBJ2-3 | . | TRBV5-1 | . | CASSLLPEPQRPDTQYF | TGCGCCAGCAGCCTACTCCCTGAACCCCAGCGGCCAGATACGCAGTATTTT
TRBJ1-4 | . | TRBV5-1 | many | CASSSRGPPREKLFF | TGCGCCAGCAGCTCTAGGGGCCCTCCGCGGGAAAAACTGTTTTTT
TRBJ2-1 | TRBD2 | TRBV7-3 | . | CASSVRGGVYNEQFF | TGTGCCAGCAGCGTCCGCGGGGGGGTCTACAATGAGCAGTTCTTC
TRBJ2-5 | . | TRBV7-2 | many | CASSTYTQETQYF | TGTGCCAGCAGCACCTATACACAAGAGACCCAGTACTTC
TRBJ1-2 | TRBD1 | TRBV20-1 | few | CSALRQGAYGYTF | TGCAGTGCTCTCCGACAGGGGGCCTATGGCTACACCTTC
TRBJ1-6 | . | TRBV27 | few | CASSTRPGPNSPLHF | TGTGCCAGCAGTACTCGGCCGGGGCCCAATTCACCCCTCCACTTT
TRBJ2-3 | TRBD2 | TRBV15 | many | CATSGRLAELTDTQYF | TGTGCCACCAGCGGCCGACTAGCGGAACTCACAGATACGCAGTATTTT
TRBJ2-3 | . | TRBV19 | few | CASSPRRQDPQYF | TGTGCCAGTAGTCCCCGCCGGCAAGACCCGCAGTATTTT
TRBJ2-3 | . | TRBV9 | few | CASSRANTDTQYF | TGTGCCAGCAGCCGCGCGAACACAGATACGCAGTATTTT
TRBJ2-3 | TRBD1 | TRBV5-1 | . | CASRDVTGGLTDTQYF | TGCGCCAGCAGGGATGTGACAGGGGGTCTCACAGATACGCAGTATTTT
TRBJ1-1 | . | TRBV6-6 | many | CASSFYSSDTEAFF | TGTGCCAGCAGTTTTTATTCGTCGGACACTGAAGCTTTCTTT
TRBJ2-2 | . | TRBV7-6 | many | CASSLALVARSLGELFF | TGTGCCAGCAGCTTAGCCCTGGTCGCCCGTAGTCTCGGGGAGCTGTTTTTT
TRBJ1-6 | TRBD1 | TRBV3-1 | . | CASSPYPAQGSSPLHF | TGTGCCAGCAGCCCGTATCCGGCACAGGGGAGTTCACCCCTCCACTTT
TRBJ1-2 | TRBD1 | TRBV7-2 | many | CASREGTGMTNYGYTF | TGTGCCAGCAGAGAAGGGACAGGGATGACAAACTATGGCTACACCTTC
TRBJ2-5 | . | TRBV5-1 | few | CASSLGHREETQYF | TGCGCCAGCAGCTTGGGGCACCGCGAAGAGACCCAGTACTTC
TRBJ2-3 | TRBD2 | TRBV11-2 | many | CASSPPGGSGSTDTQYF | TGTGCCAGCAGCCCACCCGGAGGTAGCGGGAGCACAGATACGCAGTATTTT
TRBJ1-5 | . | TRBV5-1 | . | CASSPDGGNNQPQHF | TGCGCCAGCAGCCCCGATGGCGGGAACAATCAGCCCCAGCATTTT
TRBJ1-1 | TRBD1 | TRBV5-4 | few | CASARTGRALGTEAFF | TGTGCCAGCGCTAGGACAGGCAGGGCCTTAGGCACTGAAGCTTTCTTT
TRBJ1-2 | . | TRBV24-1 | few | CATSDSTEYGYTF | TGTGCCACCAGTGACTCAACCGAGTATGGCTACACCTTC
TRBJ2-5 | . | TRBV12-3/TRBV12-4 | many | CASSLVAETQYF | TGTGCCAGCAGTTTGGTGGCGGAGACCCAGTACTTC
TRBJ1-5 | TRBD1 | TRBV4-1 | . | CASSRTPLGGDRVQPQHF | TGCGCCAGCAGCCGAACGCCGTTGGGGGGTGACAGGGTTCAGCCCCAGCATTTT
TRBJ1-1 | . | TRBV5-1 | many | CASKPDVNTEAFF | TGCGCCAGCAAACCGGACGTGAACACTGAAGCTTTCTTT
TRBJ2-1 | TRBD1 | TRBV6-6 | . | CASSAPGGFSNEQFF | TGTGCCAGCAGTGCCCCAGGGGGCTTTAGCAATGAGCAGTTCTTC
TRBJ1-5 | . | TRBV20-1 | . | CSARLQGNGQPQHF | TGCAGTGCTAGATTACAGGGTAATGGCCAGCCCCAGCATTTT
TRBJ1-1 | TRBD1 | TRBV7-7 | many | CASSPRTGSTEAFF | TGTGCCAGCAGCCCCCGGACAGGGAGCACTGAAGCTTTCTTT